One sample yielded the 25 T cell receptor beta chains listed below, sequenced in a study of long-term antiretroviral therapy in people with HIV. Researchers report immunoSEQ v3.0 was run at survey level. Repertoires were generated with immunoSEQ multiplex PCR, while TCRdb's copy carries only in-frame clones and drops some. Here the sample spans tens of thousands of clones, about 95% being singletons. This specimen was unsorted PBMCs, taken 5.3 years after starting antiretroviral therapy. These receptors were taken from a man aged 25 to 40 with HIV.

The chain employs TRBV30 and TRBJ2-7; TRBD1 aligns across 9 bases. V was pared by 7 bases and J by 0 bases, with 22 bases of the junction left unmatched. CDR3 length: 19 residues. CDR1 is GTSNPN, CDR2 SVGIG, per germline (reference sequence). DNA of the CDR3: TGTGCCTTGGAAACCGGGCCGGGACAGGGCTATTCTTCCTCCTACGAGCAGTACTTC. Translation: CALETGPGQGYSSSYEQYF.

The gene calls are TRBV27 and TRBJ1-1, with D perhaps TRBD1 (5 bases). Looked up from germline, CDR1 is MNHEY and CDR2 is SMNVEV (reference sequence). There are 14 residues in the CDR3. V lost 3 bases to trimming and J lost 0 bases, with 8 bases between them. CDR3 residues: CASSFGGLNTEAFF. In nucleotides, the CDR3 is TGTGCCAGCAGTTTTGGGGGATTGAACACTGAAGCTTTCTTT.

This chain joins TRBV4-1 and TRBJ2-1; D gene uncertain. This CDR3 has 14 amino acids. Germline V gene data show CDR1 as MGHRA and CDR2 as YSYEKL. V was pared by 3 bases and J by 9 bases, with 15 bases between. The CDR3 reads CASSHPQRGGEQFF. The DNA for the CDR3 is TGCGCCAGCAGCCATCCTCAGAGAGGTGGTGAGCAGTTCTTC.

DNA for the CDR3: TGTGCCAGCAATGACAGCTCTGGAAACACCATATATTTT. This sequence encodes CASNDSSGNTIYF. The chain has TRBV25-1 and TRBJ1-3; tentative D call: TRBD1 (5 bases). The CDR3 consists of 13 residues. Germline V lookup: CDR1 MGHDK, CDR2 SYGVNS. Trimming stripped 7 bases from V and 0 bases from J, with 7 bases between.

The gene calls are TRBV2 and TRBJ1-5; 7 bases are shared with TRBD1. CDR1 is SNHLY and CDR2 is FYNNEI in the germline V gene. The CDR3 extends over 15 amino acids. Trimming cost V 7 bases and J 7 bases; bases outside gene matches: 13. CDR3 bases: TGTGCCAGCACGAACGAACAGGGGCCGGGGCAGCCCCAGCATTTT. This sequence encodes CASTNEQGPGQPQHF.

CDR3: CASSLISGGADTQYF. For the CDR3, the DNA is TGTGCCAGCAGCCTGATTAGCGGGGGTGCAGATACGCAGTATTTT. The rearrangement links TRBV9 to TRBJ2-3; 9 nucleotides align to TRBD2. The CDR3 is made up of 15 amino acids. Losses at the gene ends were 4 bases for V and 4 bases for J; bases not matched to a gene: 7. Germline CDR1 is SGDLS and CDR2 is YYNGEE.

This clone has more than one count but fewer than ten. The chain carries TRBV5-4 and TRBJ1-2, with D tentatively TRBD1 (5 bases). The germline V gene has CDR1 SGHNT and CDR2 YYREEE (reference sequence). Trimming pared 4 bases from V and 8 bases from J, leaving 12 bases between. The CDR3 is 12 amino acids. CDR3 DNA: TGTGCCAGCAGCCCAGGGTTTGGCGGCTACACCTTC. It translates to CASSPGFGGYTF. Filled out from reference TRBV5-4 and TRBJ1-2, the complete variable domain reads ETGVTQSPTHLIKTRGQQVTLRCSSQSGHNTVSWYQQALGQGPQFIFQYYREEENGRGNFPPRFSGLQFPNYSSELNVNALELDDSALYLCASSPGFGGYTFGSGTRLTVV.

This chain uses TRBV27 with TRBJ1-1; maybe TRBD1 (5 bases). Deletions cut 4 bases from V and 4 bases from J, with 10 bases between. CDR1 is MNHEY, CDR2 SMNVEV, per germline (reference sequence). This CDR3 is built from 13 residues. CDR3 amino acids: CASSWMGGTEAFF. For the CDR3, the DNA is TGTGCCAGCAGTTGGATGGGGGGCACTGAAGCTTTCTTT.

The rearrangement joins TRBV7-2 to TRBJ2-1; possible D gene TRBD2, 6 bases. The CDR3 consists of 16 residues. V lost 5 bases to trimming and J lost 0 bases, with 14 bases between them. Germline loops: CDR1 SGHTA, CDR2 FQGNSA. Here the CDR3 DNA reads TGTGCCAGCAGCCATGATGCGGGGAACTCCTACAATGAGCAGTTCTTC. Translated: CASSHDAGNSYNEQFF.

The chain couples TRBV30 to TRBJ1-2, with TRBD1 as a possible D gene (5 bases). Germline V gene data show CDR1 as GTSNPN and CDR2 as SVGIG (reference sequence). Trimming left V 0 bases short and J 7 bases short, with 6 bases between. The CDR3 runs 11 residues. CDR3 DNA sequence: TGTGCCTGGAGTGTAGGGACTGGCTACACCTTC. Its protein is CAWSVGTGYTF.

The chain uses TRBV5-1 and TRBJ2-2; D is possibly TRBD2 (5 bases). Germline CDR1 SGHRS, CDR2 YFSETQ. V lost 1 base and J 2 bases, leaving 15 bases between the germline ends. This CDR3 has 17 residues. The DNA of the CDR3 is TGCGCCAGCAGCTTGTTTTTGGGTAGCGTCAACACCGGGGAGCTGTTTTTT. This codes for CASSLFLGSVNTGELFF.

CDR3 protein: CASSAGPRIIKPQHF. The CDR3 coding sequence is TGTGCCAGCAGCGCCGGGCCAAGGATTATCAAGCCCCAGCATTTT. J is TRBJ1-5 and V is TRBV6-1, with D unclear. Looked up from germline, CDR1 is MNHNS and CDR2 is SASEGT. Trimming took 6 bases from V and 8 from J, leaving 20 bases between them. CDR3 length: 15 residues.

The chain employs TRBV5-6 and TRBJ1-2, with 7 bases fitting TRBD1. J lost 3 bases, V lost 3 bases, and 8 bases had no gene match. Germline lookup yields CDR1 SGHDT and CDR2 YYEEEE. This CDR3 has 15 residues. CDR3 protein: CASSSIDRADYGYTF. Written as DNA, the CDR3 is TGTGCCAGCAGCTCCATCGACAGGGCAGACTATGGCTACACCTTC.

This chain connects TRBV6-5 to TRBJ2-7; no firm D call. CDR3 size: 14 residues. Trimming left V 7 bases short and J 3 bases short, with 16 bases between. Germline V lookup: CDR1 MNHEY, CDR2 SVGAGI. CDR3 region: CASNPGNLIYEQYF. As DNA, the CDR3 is TGTGCCAGCAATCCGGGTAACCTAATCTACGAGCAGTACTTC.

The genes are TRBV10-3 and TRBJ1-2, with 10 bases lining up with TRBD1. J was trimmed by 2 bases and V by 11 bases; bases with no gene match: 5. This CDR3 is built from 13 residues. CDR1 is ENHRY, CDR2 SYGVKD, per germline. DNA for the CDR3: TGTGCCCTAAAGGGACAGGGGAACTATGGCTACACCTTC. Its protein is CALKGQGNYGYTF.

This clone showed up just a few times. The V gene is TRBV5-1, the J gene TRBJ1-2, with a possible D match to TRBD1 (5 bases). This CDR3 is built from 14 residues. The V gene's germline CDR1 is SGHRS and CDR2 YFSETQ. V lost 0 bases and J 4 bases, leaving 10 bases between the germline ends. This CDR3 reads CASSLAGSGYGYTF. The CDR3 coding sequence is TGCGCCAGCAGCTTGGCAGGGAGTGGCTATGGCTACACCTTC.

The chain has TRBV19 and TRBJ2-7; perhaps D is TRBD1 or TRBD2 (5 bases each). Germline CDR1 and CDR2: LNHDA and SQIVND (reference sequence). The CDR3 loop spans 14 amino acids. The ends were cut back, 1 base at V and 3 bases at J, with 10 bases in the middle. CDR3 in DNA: TGTGCCAGTAGTATAGCGGGACCTCACTACGAGCAGTACTTC. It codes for CASSIAGPHYEQYF.

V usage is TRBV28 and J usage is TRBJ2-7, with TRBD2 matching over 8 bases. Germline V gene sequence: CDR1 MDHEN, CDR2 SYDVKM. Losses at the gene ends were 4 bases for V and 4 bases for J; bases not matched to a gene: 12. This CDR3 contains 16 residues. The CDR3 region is CASSSNSGRYIYEQYF. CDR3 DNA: TGTGCCAGCAGTTCCAACAGCGGGAGATATATTTACGAGCAGTACTTC.

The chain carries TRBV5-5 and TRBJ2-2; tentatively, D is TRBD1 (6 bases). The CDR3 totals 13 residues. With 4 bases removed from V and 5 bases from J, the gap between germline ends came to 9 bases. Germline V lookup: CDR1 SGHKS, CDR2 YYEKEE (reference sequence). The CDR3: CASSVTGTGELFF. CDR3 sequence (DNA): TGTGCCAGCAGCGTAACAGGGACCGGGGAGCTGTTTTTT.

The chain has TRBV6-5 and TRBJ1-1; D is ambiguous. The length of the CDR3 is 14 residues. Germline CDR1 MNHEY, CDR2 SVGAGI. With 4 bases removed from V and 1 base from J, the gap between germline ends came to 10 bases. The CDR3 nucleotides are TGTGCCAGCAGTTCAATAGGGCCGAACACTGAAGCTTTCTTT. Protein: CASSSIGPNTEAFF.

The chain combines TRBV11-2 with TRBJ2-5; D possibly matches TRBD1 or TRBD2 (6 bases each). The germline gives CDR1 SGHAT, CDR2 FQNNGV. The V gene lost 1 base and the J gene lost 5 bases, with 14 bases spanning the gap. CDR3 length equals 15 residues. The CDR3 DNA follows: TGTGCCAGCAGCTTAGCGTTTGGGGGGCCGGAGACCCAGTACTTC. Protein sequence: CASSLAFGGPETQYF.

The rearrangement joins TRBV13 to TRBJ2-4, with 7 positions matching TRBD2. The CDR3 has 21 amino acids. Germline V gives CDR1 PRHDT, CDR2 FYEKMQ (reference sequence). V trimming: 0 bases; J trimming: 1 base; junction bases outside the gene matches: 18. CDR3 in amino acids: CASSLGLDGRISEAAKNIQYF. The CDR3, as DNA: TGTGCCAGCAGCTTAGGACTAGACGGGAGGATTTCCGAGGCGGCCAAAAACATTCAGTACTTC.

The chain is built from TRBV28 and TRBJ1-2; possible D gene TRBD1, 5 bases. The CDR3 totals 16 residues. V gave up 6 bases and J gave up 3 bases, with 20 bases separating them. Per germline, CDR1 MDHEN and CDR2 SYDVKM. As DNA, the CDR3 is TGTGCCAGCAGATCTAAACCGGGACCAGTCTACTATGGCTACACCTTC. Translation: CASRSKPGPVYYGYTF.

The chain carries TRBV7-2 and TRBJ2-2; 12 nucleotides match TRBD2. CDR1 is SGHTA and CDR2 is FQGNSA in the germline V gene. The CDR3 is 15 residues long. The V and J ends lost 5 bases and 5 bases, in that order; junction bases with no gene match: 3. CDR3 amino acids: CASSQTSGGTGELFF. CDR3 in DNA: TGTGCCAGCAGCCAAACTAGCGGGGGGACCGGGGAGCTGTTTTTT.

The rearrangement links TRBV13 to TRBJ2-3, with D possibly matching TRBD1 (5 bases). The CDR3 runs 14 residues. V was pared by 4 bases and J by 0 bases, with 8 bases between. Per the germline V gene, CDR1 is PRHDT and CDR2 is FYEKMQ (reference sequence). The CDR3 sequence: CASSSTESTDTQYF. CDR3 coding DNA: TGTGCCAGCAGCTCGACAGAAAGCACAGATACGCAGTATTTT.